The present entry profiles one T cell receptor beta chain with its context. The data are from a study of T cell clones after liver transplantation. Study at large: Standard immunosuppression, with no induction, continued until 12-24 months after transplant.

Trimming left V 5 bases short and J 0 bases short, with 16 bases between. CDR1 and CDR2 (germline): MDHEN, SYDVKM. CDR3 size: 16 residues. Produced via immunoSEQ multiplex PCR; TCRdb's table is partial and in-frame only. The sample contains roughly 80,000 clones, about 82% of which appear only once. The sequence was collected from a human patient who received a liver transplant. Some T cells may be supplied by the graft donor. The sample was CD4+ T cells from blood, taken around 42 months after liver transplant. J is TRBJ1-1 and V is TRBV28; possibly TRBD1 for D (5 bases). The CDR3 coding sequence is TGTGCCAGCAGTGGGACCCTCCTCATCGTGAACACTGAAGCTTTCTTT. It translates to CASSGTLLIVNTEAFF.